Each of the 20 T cell receptor beta chains below was sequenced from the same sample in a study of shared clonotypes between healthy human individuals. Clones were read by immunoSEQ multiplex PCR, and TCRdb kept only the in-frame ones, dropping some. The repertoire includes about 1.4 million clones, approximately 96% of them detected once, and approximately 1% sits in the top ten. The sequenced sample was naive CD4+ T cells sorted from blood. Subset here: CD45RA+ positively selected. These receptors originate from a man between 25 and 39 years old in good health.

The chain has TRBV18 and TRBJ2-2; TRBD2 aligns across 9 bases. The CDR3 sequence is 19 residues long. Per the germline V gene, CDR1 is KGHSH and CDR2 is LQKENI. V gave up 3 bases and J gave up 3 bases; unmatched junction bases: 14. The CDR3 sequence: CASSPISDRTSAYTGELFF. The CDR3 nucleotides read TGTGCCAGCTCACCTATATCGGACAGGACTAGCGCCTACACCGGGGAGCTGTTTTTT.

The chain carries TRBV27 and TRBJ2-2; TRBD2 matches 8 bases. Trimming at V came to 2 bases and at J to 4 bases, leaving 6 bases not matched to a gene. The germline gives CDR1 MNHEY, CDR2 SMNVEV (reference sequence). The CDR3 consists of 16 residues. The CDR3 DNA is TGTGCCAGCAGTTTACTGTCGGGAGGGTTCACCGGGGAGCTGTTTTTT. This encodes CASSLLSGGFTGELFF.

The CDR3 reads CASSVVGGTGYTF. The CDR3 DNA is TGTGCCAGCAGCGTAGTCGGGGGAACTGGCTACACCTTC. The chain combines TRBV9 with TRBJ1-2, with D possibly being TRBD1 (5 bases). The germline V gene has CDR1 SGDLS and CDR2 YYNGEE. The CDR3 has 13 amino acids. V was trimmed by 0 bases and J by 7 bases, leaving 10 bases between them.

This clone was recorded once. The sample carries other DNA sequences with the same CDR3. The rearrangement joins TRBV19 to TRBJ2-1; maybe TRBD1 (6 bases). This CDR3 is 15 amino acids long. Looked up from germline, CDR1 is LNHDA and CDR2 is SQIVND (reference sequence). V lost 4 bases and J 2 bases, leaving 12 bases between the germline ends. The DNA of the CDR3 is TGTGCCAGTAGTACCACAGGGTTACCCTACAATGAGCAGTTCTTC. It translates to CASSTTGLPYNEQFF.

The chain is built from TRBV11-2 and TRBJ2-5; 7 bases fit TRBD2. J lost 2 bases, V lost 2 bases, and 5 bases had no gene match. CDR3 size: 15 residues. Per the germline V gene, CDR1 is SGHAT and CDR2 is FQNNGV. The DNA for the CDR3 is TGTGCCAGCAGCTTAAAGTGGCGGGAGCAAGAGACCCAGTACTTC. This gives the protein CASSLKWREQETQYF.

The chain joins TRBV5-1 to TRBJ2-2, with D possibly TRBD2 on 6 matching bases. CDR3 length: 16 residues. V lost 0 bases and J lost 3, with 12 bases in between. Germline V gives CDR1 SGHRS, CDR2 YFSETQ. CDR3 bases: TGCGCCAGCAGCTTGGCCGGGAGACTACACACCGGGGAGCTGTTTTTT. It encodes CASSLAGRLHTGELFF.

Concerning this clone itself: Other DNA sequences in the sample encode the same CDR3. The chain links TRBV7-9 to TRBJ2-3; D gene unclear. The CDR3 loop spans 12 amino acids. V was clipped by 1 base and J by 6 bases, with 5 bases between them. Germline lookup yields CDR1 SEHNR and CDR2 FQNEAQ (reference sequence). Here the CDR3 DNA reads TGTGCCAGCAGCTTAGATGGGGATACGCAGTATTTT. Translating it yields CASSLDGDTQYF.

This chain's CDR3 is CASSGTGAVGEKLFF. CDR3 DNA sequence: TGTGCCAGCAGTGGGACGGGGGCTGTGGGTGAAAAACTGTTTTTT. The gene calls are TRBV25-1 and TRBJ1-4, with D possibly matching TRBD1 (6 bases). This CDR3 is built from 15 residues. Germline V CDR1 and CDR2: MGHDK, SYGVNS. V lost 4 bases to trimming and J lost 7 bases, with 16 bases between them.

The gene calls are TRBV10-1 and TRBJ2-7; 7 nucleotides agree with TRBD1. The CDR3 runs 15 residues. V was pared by 5 bases and J by 0 bases, with 7 bases of the junction left unmatched. The germline CDR1 and CDR2 sequences are WNHNN and SYGVQD (reference sequence). The CDR3 is CASSLTGAPSYEQYF. CDR3 DNA sequence: TGCGCCAGCAGTTTAACAGGGGCCCCCTCCTACGAGCAGTACTTC.

The chain has TRBV5-4 and TRBJ2-7; 7 nucleotides line up with TRBD2. Germline V gives CDR1 SGHNT, CDR2 YYREEE (reference sequence). V shed 5 bases and J 3 bases; nucleotides not matched to a gene: 8. The CDR3 contains 14 residues. The CDR3 protein is CASRPAGPGYEQYF. CDR3 DNA sequence: TGTGCCAGCAGGCCAGCGGGACCGGGCTACGAGCAGTACTTC.

The CDR3 bases are TGTGCCATCAGTGAAGAGTTGGGACAGTTTAATCAGCCCCAGCATTTT. This translates into CAISEELGQFNQPQHF. This chain links TRBV10-3 with TRBJ1-5; TRBD1 matches 7 bases. The V gene's germline CDR1 is ENHRY and CDR2 SYGVKD. V dropped 3 bases and J dropped 4; count of bases not matched to a gene: 9. CDR3 length: 16 amino acids.

The rearrangement links TRBV6-1 to TRBJ2-1; 8 nucleotides align to TRBD2. The germline gives CDR1 MNHNS, CDR2 SASEGT. This CDR3 has 14 residues. With V trimmed by 7 bases and J by 8 bases, 10 bases remained unmatched. The CDR3 DNA follows: TGTGCCAGCAAGGGCCAGCGGGAGAGGTATGAGCAGTTCTTC. It codes for CASKGQRERYEQFF.

This clone was seen a handful of times. Other DNA variants within this sample encode the same CDR3. This rearrangement joins TRBV28 to TRBJ2-5; D uncertain. CDR3 length equals 11 residues. V lost 4 bases and J lost 4, with 4 bases in between. The germline gives CDR1 MDHEN, CDR2 SYDVKM. The CDR3 DNA reads TGTGCCAGCAGTTCTCTAGAGACCCAGTACTTC. Translating it yields CASSSLETQYF. Using reference TRBV28 and TRBJ2-5 for the parts outside the CDR3, the full variable domain is DVKVTQSSRYLVKRTGEKVFLECVQDMDHENMFWYRQDPGLGLRLIYFSYDVKMKEKGDIPEGYSVSREKKERFSLILESASTNQTSMYLCASSSLETQYFGPGTRLLVL.

This sequence joins TRBV7-9 and TRBJ1-1; TRBD1 matches at 10 bases. Trimming removed 3 bases from V and 11 bases from J; junction bases left unmatched: 6. CDR1 is SEHNR and CDR2 is FQNEAQ in the germline V gene (reference sequence). CDR3 length equals 13 residues. This CDR3 is CASSFDRGLAAFF. The CDR3 region has the DNA TGTGCCAGCAGCTTCGACAGGGGGCTTGCGGCTTTCTTT.

The chain is built from TRBV9 and TRBJ2-3; 10 nucleotides match TRBD1. The CDR3 consists of 17 residues. The germline V gene has CDR1 SGDLS and CDR2 YYNGEE. The trim removed 3 bases at V and 4 bases at J, leaving 11 bases unmatched. This CDR3 is CASSEQDRDRGSDTQYF. Here the CDR3 DNA reads TGTGCCAGCAGCGAACAAGACCGGGACAGGGGATCAGATACGCAGTATTTT. Full variable domain (rest looked up from reference TRBV9 and TRBJ2-3): DSGVTQTPKHLITATGQRVTLRCSPRSGDLSVYWYQQSLDQGLQFLIQYYNGEERAKGNILERFSAQQFPDLHSELNLSSLELGDSALYFCASSEQDRDRGSDTQYFGPGTRLTVL.

The CDR3 sequence is CASRTTSKSHEQYF. The CDR3 region has the DNA TGTGCCAGTAGGACTACTAGCAAGAGCCACGAGCAGTACTTC. The chain joins TRBV19 to TRBJ2-7; tentatively, D is TRBD2 (6 bases). CDR1 is LNHDA and CDR2 is SQIVND in the germline V gene (reference sequence). The CDR3 sequence is 14 residues long. V was clipped by 6 bases and J by 5 bases, with 17 bases between them.

The chain links TRBV7-2 to TRBJ2-5, with no clear D. V was cut by 5 bases and J by 4 bases, with 14 bases left in between. The CDR3 has 14 residues. Germline V gene data show CDR1 as SGHTA and CDR2 as FQGNSA. CDR3 in DNA: TGTGCCAGCAGCATTAAGAGGCCAGGAGAGACCCAGTACTTC. Its translation is CASSIKRPGETQYF.

V is TRBV15 and J is TRBJ2-7; D is uncertain. The CDR3 sequence is 14 residues long. The germline V gene has CDR1 LNHNV and CDR2 YYDKDF (reference sequence). V lost 1 base and J lost 2, with 9 bases in between. The CDR3 reads CATSRVEGTYEQYF. As DNA, the CDR3 is TGTGCCACCAGCAGAGTCGAAGGAACCTACGAGCAGTACTTC.

V is TRBV28 and J is TRBJ1-1; D is uncertain. With 1 base removed from V and 7 bases from J, the gap between germline ends came to 7 bases. Per the germline V gene, CDR1 is MDHEN and CDR2 is SYDVKM. The CDR3 runs 12 residues. CDR3 DNA: TGTGCCAGCAGTTTATTGGGAGGTGAAGCTTTCTTT. Its translation: CASSLLGGEAFF.

The chain uses TRBV19 and TRBJ2-1, with D unresolved. The V end was cut by 8 bases, the J end by 0 bases, with 20 bases between. Germline V gene sequence: CDR1 LNHDA, CDR2 SQIVND (reference sequence). This CDR3 region has 17 residues. The CDR3 sequence: CASALAPSPSSYNEQFF. In nucleotides, the CDR3 is TGTGCCAGTGCCCTCGCGCCGTCGCCTAGCTCCTACAATGAGCAGTTCTTC.